The entry below gives a single T cell receptor (beta chain) sequence along with its context. A read error may account for a junction end that differs from germline. TCR beta cDNA came from approximately 490 ng total RNA, primed with a constant-region primer. Employing slightly modified ARM-PCR, three nested multiplex PCR rounds were run, and these gave rise to the TCR beta libraries. Researchers ran the first two PCR rounds for roughly 10 cycles each with TRBV1-TRBV30 forward primers and a C-beta reverse primer. From the multiplex PCR reads, TCRdb called clonotypes with MiXCR, one entry per CDR3 protein. The table records tens of thousands of distinct CDR3 sequences, 55% to 85% of them present only once. The source material, about 18-33 mg of unsorted bulk tissue, was used to co-extract RNA and DNA. Collection of samples drew on five separate regions of each tumor. The data stem from a study of tumor-infiltrating lymphocytes in primary liver carcinoma.

This CDR3 is built from 13 residues. The chain employs TRBV12-3 or TRBV12-4 and TRBJ2-5, with D maybe TRBD1 (6 bases). Specimen: liver tumor tissue from sampling region 1. Subset denoted: tumor region T1, superior pole. The TCR comes from a middle-aged man with primary liver carcinoma and hepatitis B virus infection. CDR3 DNA sequence: TGTGCCAGCAGCTGGACAGCTCAAGATACCCAGTACTTC. Translating gives CASSWTAQDTQYF.